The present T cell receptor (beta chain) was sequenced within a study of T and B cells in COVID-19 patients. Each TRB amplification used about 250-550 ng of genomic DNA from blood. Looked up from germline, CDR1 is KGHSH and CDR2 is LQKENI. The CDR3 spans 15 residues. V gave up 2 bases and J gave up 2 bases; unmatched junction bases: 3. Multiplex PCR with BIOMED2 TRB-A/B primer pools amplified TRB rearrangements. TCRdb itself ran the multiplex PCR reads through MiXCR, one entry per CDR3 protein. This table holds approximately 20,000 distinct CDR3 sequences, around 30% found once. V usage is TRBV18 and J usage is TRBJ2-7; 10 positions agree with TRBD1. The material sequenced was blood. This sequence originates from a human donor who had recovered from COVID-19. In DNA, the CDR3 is TGTGCCAGCTCACCAGTAGGGACAGGGGCCTACGAGCAGTACTTC. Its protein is CASSPVGTGAYEQYF.